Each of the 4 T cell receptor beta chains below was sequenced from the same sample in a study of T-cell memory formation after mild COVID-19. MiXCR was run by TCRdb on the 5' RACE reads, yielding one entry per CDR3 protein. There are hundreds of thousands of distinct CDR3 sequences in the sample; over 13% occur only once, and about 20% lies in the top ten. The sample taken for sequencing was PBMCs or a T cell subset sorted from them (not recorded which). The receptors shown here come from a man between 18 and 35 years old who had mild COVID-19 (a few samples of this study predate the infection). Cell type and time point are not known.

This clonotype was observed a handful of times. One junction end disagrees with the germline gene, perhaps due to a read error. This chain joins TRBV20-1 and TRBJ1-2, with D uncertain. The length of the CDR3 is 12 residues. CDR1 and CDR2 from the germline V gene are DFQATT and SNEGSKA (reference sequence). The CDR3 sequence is CSARDRGPLKAF. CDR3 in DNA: TGCAGTGCTAGAGATCGCGGACCCCTCAAAGCTTTC.

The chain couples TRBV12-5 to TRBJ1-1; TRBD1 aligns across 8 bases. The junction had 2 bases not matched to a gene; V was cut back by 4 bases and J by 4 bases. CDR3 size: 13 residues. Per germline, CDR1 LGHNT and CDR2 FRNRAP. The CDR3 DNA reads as TGTGCTAGTGGTTACAGGGGGGGCACTGAAGCTTTCTTT. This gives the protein CASGYRGGTEAFF.

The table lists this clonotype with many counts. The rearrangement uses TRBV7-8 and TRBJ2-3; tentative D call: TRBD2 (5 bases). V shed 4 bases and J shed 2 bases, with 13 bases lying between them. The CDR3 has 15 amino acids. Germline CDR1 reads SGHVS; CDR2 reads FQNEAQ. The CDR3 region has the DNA TGTGCCAGCAGCTCTAGTACGGGGTACACAGATACGCAGTATTTT. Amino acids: CASSSSTGYTDTQYF.

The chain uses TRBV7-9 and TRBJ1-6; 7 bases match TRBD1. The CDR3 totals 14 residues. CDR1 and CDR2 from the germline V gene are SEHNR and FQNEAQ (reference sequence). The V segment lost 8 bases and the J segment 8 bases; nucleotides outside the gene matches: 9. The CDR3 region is CASGRQGPDSPLHF. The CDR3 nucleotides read TGTGCCAGCGGGAGACAGGGCCCCGATTCACCCCTCCACTTT.